This T cell receptor (beta chain) appears in the sequencing data of a study of T cell responses to AZD1222 COVID-19 vaccine. The repertoire was sequenced with immunoSEQ multiplex PCR; TCRdb's copy has only in-frame clones and lacks some. Found here are approximately 77,000 clones, around 90% of them singletons; the top ten hold approximately 6.5%. This TCR was recovered from an adult in good health. This sample comprised peripheral blood, obtained on day 0 of MenACWY control vaccination.

CDR3 nucleotide sequence: TGTGCCAGCAGCTTAGAGGGATCCACTGAAGCTTTCTTT. This codes for CASSLEGSTEAFF. The rearrangement joins TRBV7-2 to TRBJ1-1; D is unclear. Trimming stripped 1 base from V and 4 bases from J, with 7 bases between. This CDR3 is built from 13 residues. The germline V gene encodes CDR1 SGHTA and CDR2 FQGNSA.